These 10 T cell receptor beta chains came from one sample sequenced in a study of T cells in localized non-small cell lung cancer. Generated by immunoSEQ multiplex PCR, the TCRdb table keeps only in-frame clones and is missing some. The data contain 30,000 to 40,000 clones, 78% of them singletons. Sequencing was performed on peripheral blood, taken before any cancer treatment. These receptors were obtained from a male donor older than 55 with stage II squamous cell lung carcinoma.

The rearrangement joins TRBV11-2 to TRBJ2-1; TRBD2 agrees at 12 bases. V gave up 5 bases and J gave up 9 bases; unmatched junction bases: 11. The CDR3 sequence is 16 residues long. In germline, CDR1 is SGHAT, CDR2 FQNNGV. The CDR3 here is CASSLGTSGRRGEQFF. CDR3 bases: TGTGCCAGCAGCCTTGGAACTAGCGGGAGGCGGGGTGAGCAGTTCTTC.

The CDR3: CASSYSGTGLNEKLFF. DNA for the CDR3: TGTGCCAGCAGTTACTCGGGGACAGGGCTTAATGAAAAACTGTTTTTT. The chain recombines TRBV6-5 with TRBJ1-4, with 9 positions matching TRBD1. Germline values: CDR1 MNHEY, CDR2 SVGAGI. Trimming at V came to 0 bases and at J to 4 bases, leaving 3 bases not matched to a gene. The CDR3 covers 16 residues.

This clone was seen only a few times. The V and J genes are TRBV11-1 and TRBJ1-1; no firm D call. Trimming shortened V by 0 bases and J by 2 bases, and 7 bases separated the two germline ends. The CDR3 runs 14 residues. Germline CDR1 SGHAT, CDR2 FQDESV (reference sequence). As DNA, the CDR3 is TGTGCCAGCAGCTTAGCGTGGGAAAACACTGAAGCTTTCTTT. This gives the protein CASSLAWENTEAFF.

The rearrangement links TRBV2 to TRBJ2-1; 10 positions agree with TRBD2. V was clipped by 3 bases and J by 7 bases; unmatched bases: 6. Per germline, CDR1 SNHLY and CDR2 FYNNEI. The CDR3 has 15 residues. CDR3 region: CASSDRLAGGNEQFF. The CDR3 region has the DNA TGTGCCAGCAGTGACCGACTAGCGGGCGGGAATGAGCAGTTCTTC.

The chain employs TRBV5-1 and TRBJ2-2; 11 bases are shared with TRBD1. The CDR3 extends over 17 amino acids. Germline CDR1 and CDR2: SGHRS and YFSETQ. With V trimmed by 4 bases and J by 4 bases, 9 bases remained unmatched. The CDR3 region is CASSKDGQGAFTGELFF. CDR3 nucleotide sequence: TGCGCCAGCAGCAAGGACGGACAGGGGGCGTTCACCGGGGAGCTGTTTTTT.

The chain carries TRBV7-2 and TRBJ2-5, with D perhaps TRBD2 (5 bases). Germline CDR1 SGHTA, CDR2 FQGNSA. V was shortened by 1 base and J by 5 bases, with 8 bases between the two germline ends. The CDR3 has 13 amino acids. The CDR3 protein is CASSLGASETQYF. CDR3 coding DNA: TGTGCCAGCAGCTTAGGAGCTAGCGAGACCCAGTACTTC.

The rearrangement uses TRBV2 and TRBJ2-7; D gene ambiguous. CDR1 is SNHLY and CDR2 is FYNNEI in the germline V gene. V lost 2 bases, J lost 3 bases, and 11 bases lay in between. The CDR3 length is 14 residues. The CDR3 DNA sequence: TGTGCCAGCAGTGAACAAGGAACTGGCTACGAGCAGTACTTC. It translates to CASSEQGTGYEQYF.

The chain recombines TRBV6-5 with TRBJ1-3; no reliable D call. The CDR3 extends over 15 amino acids. The germline V gene encodes CDR1 MNHEY and CDR2 SVGAGI. Trimming stripped 2 bases from V and 0 bases from J, with 8 bases between. CDR3 loop: CASSYNQLSGNTIYF. The DNA for the CDR3 is TGTGCCAGCAGTTACAACCAGCTCTCTGGAAACACCATATATTTT.

This clone was counted once. V and J are TRBV6-5 and TRBJ2-7; D is uncertain. This CDR3 has 15 residues. V dropped 5 bases and J dropped 3 bases, with 17 bases sitting between them. The germline V gene has CDR1 MNHEY and CDR2 SVGAGI. The CDR3 DNA reads TGTGCCAGCAGTGCCGACCCAGGCTCAAACTACGAGCAGTACTTC. Protein sequence: CASSADPGSNYEQYF.

The V gene is TRBV30, the J gene TRBJ1-1; a weak D match, TRBD1 (5 bases). The CDR3 contains 12 residues. CDR1 GTSNPN and CDR2 SVGIG come from the germline V gene (reference sequence). The V end was cut by 1 base, the J end by 4 bases, with 7 bases between. The CDR3 region has the DNA TGTGCCTGGAGTGGGGGCATCACTGAAGCTTTCTTT. Its protein product is CAWSGGITEAFF.